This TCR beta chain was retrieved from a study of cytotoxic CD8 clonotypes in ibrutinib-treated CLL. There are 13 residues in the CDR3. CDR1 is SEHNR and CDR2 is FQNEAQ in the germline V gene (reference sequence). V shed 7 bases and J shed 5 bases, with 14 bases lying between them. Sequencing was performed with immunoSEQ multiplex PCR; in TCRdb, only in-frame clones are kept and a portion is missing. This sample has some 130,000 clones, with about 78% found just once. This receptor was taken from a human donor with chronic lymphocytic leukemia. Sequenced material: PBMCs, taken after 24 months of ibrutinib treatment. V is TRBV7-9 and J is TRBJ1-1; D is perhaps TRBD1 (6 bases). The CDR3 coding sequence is TGTGCCAGCACCACTACAGGGTGGACTGAAGCTTTCTTT. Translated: CASTTTGWTEAFF.